This passage covers 8 T cell receptor beta chains from one sample sequenced in a study of blood T cell repertoires in COVID-19. Some clones are missing from TCRdb's copy, which holds only in-frame ones; the method was immunoSEQ multiplex PCR. The sample lists 200,000 to 300,000 clones; approximately 86% were seen once. Sequencing input: PBMCs or T cells enriched from blood (not recorded which). These receptors originate from a woman aged 18 to 35 who had recovered from COVID-19.

The sample holds one count of this clone. The chain links TRBV28 to TRBJ2-7, with 11 nucleotides matching TRBD2. V dropped 1 base and J dropped 9; count of bases not matched to a gene: 5. The CDR3 is made up of 14 amino acids. CDR1 is MDHEN and CDR2 is SYDVKM in the germline V gene. The CDR3 loop reads CASSLLAGGPRQYF. CDR3 nucleotide sequence: TGTGCCAGCAGTTTATTAGCGGGAGGGCCTAGGCAGTACTTC.

V is TRBV21-1 and J is TRBJ2-3; the table's D call of TRBD2 was not tested on the DNA. TRBV21-1 corresponds to a pseudogene. The CDR3 totals 16 residues. CDR3 amino acids: CASSKARAGGTDTQYF. The CDR3 coding sequence is TGTGCCAGCAGCAAAGCGCGGGCGGGGGGCACAGATACGCAGTATTTT.

The chain uses TRBV18 and TRBJ1-2; weak D call: TRBD1 (6 bases). CDR1 and CDR2 (germline): KGHSH, LQKENI. This CDR3 contains 17 residues. Trimming stripped 1 base from V and 0 bases from J, with 15 bases between. CDR3 loop: CASSPLARGDTNYGYTF. Written as DNA, the CDR3 is TGTGCCAGCTCACCACTTGCCAGGGGCGATACTAACTATGGCTACACCTTC.

The chain joins TRBV5-1 to TRBJ1-1; a weak D match, TRBD1 (5 bases). There are 16 residues in the CDR3. Germline V gene lookup returns CDR1 SGHRS and CDR2 YFSETQ. V was shortened by 6 bases and J by 4 bases, with 22 bases between the two germline ends. CDR3 sequence reads: CASNVGGSGSGTEAFF. In DNA, the CDR3 is TGCGCCAGCAACGTCGGGGGATCGGGTTCCGGCACTGAAGCTTTCTTT.

This chain joins TRBV27 and TRBJ2-3, with D perhaps matching TRBD1 (5 bases). Trimming left V 3 bases short and J 5 bases short, with 9 bases between. Germline CDR1 MNHEY, CDR2 SMNVEV (reference sequence). The CDR3 runs to 13 residues. As DNA, the CDR3 is TGTGCCAGCAGTTTGGTAGGGGAAGATACGCAGTATTTT. Its protein product is CASSLVGEDTQYF.

The rearrangement uses TRBV6-5 and TRBJ1-1; D is unresolved. V gave up 5 bases and J gave up 7 bases, with 8 bases separating them. The CDR3 sequence is 11 residues long. CDR1 and CDR2 from the germline V gene are MNHEY and SVGAGI. In nucleotides, the CDR3 is TGTGCCAGCAGTCGAGGAAATGAAGCTTTCTTT. Encoded protein: CASSRGNEAFF.

V and J are TRBV20-1 and TRBJ1-2; D is unclear. This CDR3 has 13 amino acids. Looked up from germline, CDR1 is DFQATT and CDR2 is SNEGSKA (reference sequence). V lost 3 bases and J lost 0, with 8 bases in between. The CDR3 sequence is CSASGTANYGYTF. The DNA of the CDR3 is TGCAGTGCTAGTGGAACTGCTAACTATGGCTACACCTTC.

V gene TRBV14 combines with J gene TRBJ1-3; D remains ambiguous. Germline V gene sequence: CDR1 SGHDN, CDR2 FVKESK. The CDR3 sequence is 17 residues long. The germline V and J ends were trimmed by 0 bases and 0 bases, with 12 bases remaining between them. CDR3 sequence reads: CASSQEVAGFSGNTIYF. Written as DNA, the CDR3 is TGTGCCAGCAGCCAAGAAGTCGCCGGTTTCTCTGGAAACACCATATATTTT.